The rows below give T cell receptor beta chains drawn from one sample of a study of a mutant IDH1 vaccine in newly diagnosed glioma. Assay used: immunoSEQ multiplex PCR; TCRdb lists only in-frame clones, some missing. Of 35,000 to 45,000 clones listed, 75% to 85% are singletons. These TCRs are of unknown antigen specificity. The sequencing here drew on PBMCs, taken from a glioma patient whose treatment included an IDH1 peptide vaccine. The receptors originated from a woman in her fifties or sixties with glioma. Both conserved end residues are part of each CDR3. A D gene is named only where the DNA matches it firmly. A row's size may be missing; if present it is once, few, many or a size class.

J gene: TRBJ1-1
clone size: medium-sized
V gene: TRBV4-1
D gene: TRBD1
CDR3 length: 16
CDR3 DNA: TGCGCCAGCAGCCAACCCCTTCGGACAGGGAACACTGAAGCTTTCTTT
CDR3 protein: CASSQPLRTGNTEAFF

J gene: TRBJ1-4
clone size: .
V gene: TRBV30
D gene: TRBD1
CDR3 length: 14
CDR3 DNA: TGTGCCTCCCGAGGGACAGTGGTTAATGAAAAACTGTTTTTT
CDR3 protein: CASRGTVVNEKLFF

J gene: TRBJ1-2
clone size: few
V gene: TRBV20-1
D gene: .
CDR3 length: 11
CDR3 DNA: TGCAGTGCTAGAGAGGACTATGGCTACACCTTC
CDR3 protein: CSAREDYGYTF

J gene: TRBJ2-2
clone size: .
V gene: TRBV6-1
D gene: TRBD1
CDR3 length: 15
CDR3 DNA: TGTGCCAGCAGTGATCAGGGGGCAAACACCGGGGAGCTGTTTTTT
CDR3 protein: CASSDQGANTGELFF

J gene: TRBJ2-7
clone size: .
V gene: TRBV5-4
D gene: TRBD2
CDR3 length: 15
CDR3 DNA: TGTGCCAGCAGCTTCCGGCTAGCGGCCTCCTACGAGCAGTACTTC
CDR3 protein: CASSFRLAASYEQYF

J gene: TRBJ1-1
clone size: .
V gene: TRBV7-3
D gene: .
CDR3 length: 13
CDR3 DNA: TGTGCCAGCAGCTTAGAGGGGAAGACTGAAGCTTTCTTT
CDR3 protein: CASSLEGKTEAFF

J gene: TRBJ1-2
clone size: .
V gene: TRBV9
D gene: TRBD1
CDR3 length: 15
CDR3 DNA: TGTGCCAGCAGCGTAAACGATGGACAGGGCCTTGGCTACACCTTC
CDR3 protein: CASSVNDGQGLGYTF

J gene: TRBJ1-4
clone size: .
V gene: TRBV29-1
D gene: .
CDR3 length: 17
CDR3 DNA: TGCAGCGTTGAAGAAGGGGAGCCACGGCCAACTAATGAAAAACTGTTTTTT
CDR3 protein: CSVEEGEPRPTNEKLFF

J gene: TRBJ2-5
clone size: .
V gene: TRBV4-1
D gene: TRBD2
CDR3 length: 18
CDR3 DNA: TGCGCCAGCAGCCAAGATTATATTTCGTCGGGGGGGCTAGAGACCCAGTACTTC
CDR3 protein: CASSQDYISSGGLETQYF

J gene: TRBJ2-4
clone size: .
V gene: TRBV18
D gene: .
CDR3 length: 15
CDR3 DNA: TGTGCCAGCTCACCAATTGAGGGAACCAAAAACATTCAGTACTTC
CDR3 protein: CASSPIEGTKNIQYF

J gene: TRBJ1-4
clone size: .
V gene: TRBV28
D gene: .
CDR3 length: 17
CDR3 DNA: TGTGCCAGCAATTTACGTTCGGGATCGGCAGAAAAGGAAAAACTGTTTTTT
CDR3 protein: CASNLRSGSAEKEKLFF

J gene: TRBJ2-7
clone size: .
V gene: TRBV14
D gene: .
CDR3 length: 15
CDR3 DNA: TGTGCCAGCAGCCAACGGGGGTCTCCCACCTACGAGCAGTACTTC
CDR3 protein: CASSQRGSPTYEQYF

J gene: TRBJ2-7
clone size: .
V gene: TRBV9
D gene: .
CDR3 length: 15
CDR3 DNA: TGTGCCAGCAGCGTATCGGTGGGGGTGGACTACGAGCAGTACTTC
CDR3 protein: CASSVSVGVDYEQYF

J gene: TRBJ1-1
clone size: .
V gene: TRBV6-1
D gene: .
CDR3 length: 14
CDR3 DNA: TGTGCCAGCAGTGAGGAGGGTTGGTACACTGAAGCTTTCTTT
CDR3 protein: CASSEEGWYTEAFF

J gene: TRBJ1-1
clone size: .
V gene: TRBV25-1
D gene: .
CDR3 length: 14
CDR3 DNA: TGTGCCAGCATCTCGACAGGTCCTGGCACTGAAGCTTTCTTT
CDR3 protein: CASISTGPGTEAFF

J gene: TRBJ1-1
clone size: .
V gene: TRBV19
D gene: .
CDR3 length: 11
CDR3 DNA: TGTGCCAGTGGACAGAGTACTGAAGCTTTCTTT
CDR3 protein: CASGQSTEAFF

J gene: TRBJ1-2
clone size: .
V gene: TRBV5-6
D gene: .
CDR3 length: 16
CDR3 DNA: TGTGCCAGCAGCTTGTACTCGCGGACCCAGAACTATGGCTACACCTTC
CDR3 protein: CASSLYSRTQNYGYTF

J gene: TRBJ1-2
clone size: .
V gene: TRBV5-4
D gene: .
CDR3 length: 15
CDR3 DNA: TGTGCCAGCAGCTTGGAGGGTCCGAATAACTATGGCTACACCTTC
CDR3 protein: CASSLEGPNNYGYTF

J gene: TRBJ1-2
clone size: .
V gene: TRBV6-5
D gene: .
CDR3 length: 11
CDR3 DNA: TGTGCCAGCAGGCTAGGACAGGGCTACACCTTC
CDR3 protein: CASRLGQGYTF

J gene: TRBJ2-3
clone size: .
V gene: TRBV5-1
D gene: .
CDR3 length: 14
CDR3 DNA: TGCGCCAGCAGCTTGGGGACGACTCGGGATACGCAGTATTTT
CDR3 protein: CASSLGTTRDTQYF

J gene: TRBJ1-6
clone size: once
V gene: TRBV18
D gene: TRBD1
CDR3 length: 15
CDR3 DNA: TGTGCCAGCTCACCAGCCCAGGGGGCTAATTCACCCCTCCACTTT
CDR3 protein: CASSPAQGANSPLHF

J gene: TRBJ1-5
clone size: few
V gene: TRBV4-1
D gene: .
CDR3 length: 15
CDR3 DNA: TGCGCCAGCAGCCAAGCACCGGGGGGGAATCAGCCCCAGCATTTT
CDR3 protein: CASSQAPGGNQPQHF

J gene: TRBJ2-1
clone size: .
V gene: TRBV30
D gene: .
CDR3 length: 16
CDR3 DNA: TGTGCCTGGAGTGTTAGGATGCCGAAAGACGGGAATGAGCAGTTCTTC
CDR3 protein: CAWSVRMPKDGNEQFF

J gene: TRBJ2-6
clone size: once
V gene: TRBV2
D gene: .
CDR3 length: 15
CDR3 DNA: TGTGCCAGCTCCAGCAGTAGCTCTGGGGCCAACGTCCTGACTTTC
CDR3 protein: CASSSSSSGANVLTF

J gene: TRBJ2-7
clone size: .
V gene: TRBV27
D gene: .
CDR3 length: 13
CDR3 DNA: TGTGCCAGCAGTCCCCTCCTCTCCTACGAGCAGTACTTC
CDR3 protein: CASSPLLSYEQYF

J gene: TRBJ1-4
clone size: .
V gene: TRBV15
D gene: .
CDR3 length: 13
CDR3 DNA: TGTGCCACCAGCAGAGCACCGGGACTCGAAGGAATATTT
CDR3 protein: CATSRAPGLEGIF

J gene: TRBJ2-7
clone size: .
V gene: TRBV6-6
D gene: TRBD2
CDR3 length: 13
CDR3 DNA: TGTGCCAGCACTCGGGGAGGGTCCTACGAGCAGTACTTC
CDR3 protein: CASTRGGSYEQYF

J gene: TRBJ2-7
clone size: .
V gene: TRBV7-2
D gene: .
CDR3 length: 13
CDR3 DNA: TGTGCCAGCAGCTCTGAACAGGGATACGAGCAGTACTTC
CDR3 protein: CASSSEQGYEQYF

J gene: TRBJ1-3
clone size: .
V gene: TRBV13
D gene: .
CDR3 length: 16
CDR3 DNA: TGTGCCAGCAGCCTCCGGACCGCCAGGGCTGGAAACACCATATATTTT
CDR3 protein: CASSLRTARAGNTIYF

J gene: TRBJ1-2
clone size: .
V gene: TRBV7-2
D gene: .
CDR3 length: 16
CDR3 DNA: TGTGCCAGCAGCTTAGGGTTCCGGCCCCCTAACTATGGCTACACCTTC
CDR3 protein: CASSLGFRPPNYGYTF

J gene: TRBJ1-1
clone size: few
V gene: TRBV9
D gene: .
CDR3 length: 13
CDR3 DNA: TGTGCCAGCAGCGTCGGGGCGGGGACTGAAGCTTTCTTT
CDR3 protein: CASSVGAGTEAFF

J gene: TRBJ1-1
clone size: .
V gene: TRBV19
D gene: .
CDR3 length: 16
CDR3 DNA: TGTGCCAGTAGTATAGGTCTTGGACTGGGGGACACTGAAGCTTTCTTT
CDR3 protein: CASSIGLGLGDTEAFF

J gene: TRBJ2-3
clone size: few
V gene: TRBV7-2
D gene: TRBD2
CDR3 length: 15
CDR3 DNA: TGTGCCAGCAGCTTTAGCGGGGGGGCCAGGGATACGCAGTATTTT
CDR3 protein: CASSFSGGARDTQYF

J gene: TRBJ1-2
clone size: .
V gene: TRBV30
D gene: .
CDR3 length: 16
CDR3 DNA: TGTGCCTGGTCCCCCACGTTCGGACCGGGGGTCTATGGCTACACCTTC
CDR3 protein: CAWSPTFGPGVYGYTF

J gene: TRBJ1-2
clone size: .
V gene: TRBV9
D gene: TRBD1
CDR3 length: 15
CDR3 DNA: TGTGCCAGCAGCGTAGCTGGGACAGGGAACTATGGCTACACCTTC
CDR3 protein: CASSVAGTGNYGYTF

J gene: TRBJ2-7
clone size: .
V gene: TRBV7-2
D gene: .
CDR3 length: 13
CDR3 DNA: TGTGCCAGCCAGACGGCGTCGACCTACGAGCAGTACTTC
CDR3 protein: CASQTASTYEQYF

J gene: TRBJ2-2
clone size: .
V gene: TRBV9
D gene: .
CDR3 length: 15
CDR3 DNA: TGTGCCAGCAGCGTAGGACAGAGGAACACCGGGGAGCTGTTTTTT
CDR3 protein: CASSVGQRNTGELFF

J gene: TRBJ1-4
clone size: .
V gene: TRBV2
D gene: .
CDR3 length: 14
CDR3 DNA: TGTGCCAGCAGTGAAGGGGTCCGGAATGAAAAACTGTTTTTT
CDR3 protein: CASSEGVRNEKLFF

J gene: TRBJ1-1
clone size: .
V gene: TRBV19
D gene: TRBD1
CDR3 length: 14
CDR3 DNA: TGTGCCAGTAGTACTTACTCGACAGGGACTGAAGCTTTCTTT
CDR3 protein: CASSTYSTGTEAFF

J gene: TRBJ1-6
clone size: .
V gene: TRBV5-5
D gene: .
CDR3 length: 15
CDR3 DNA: TGTGCCAGCAGCTACGGGACTCTTAATAATTCACCCCTCCACTTT
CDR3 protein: CASSYGTLNNSPLHF

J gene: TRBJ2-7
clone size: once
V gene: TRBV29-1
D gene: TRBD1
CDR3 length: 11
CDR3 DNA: TGCAGCGTCGGACAGGGCGTGGAGCAGTACTTC
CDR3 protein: CSVGQGVEQYF

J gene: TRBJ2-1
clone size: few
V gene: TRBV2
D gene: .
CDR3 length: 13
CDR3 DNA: TGTGCCAGCAGTCTACTAGGTGGAAATGAGCAGTTCTTC
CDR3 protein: CASSLLGGNEQFF

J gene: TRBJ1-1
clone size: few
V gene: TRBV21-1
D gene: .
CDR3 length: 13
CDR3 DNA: TGTGCCACCCCGGGACAGGGTAACACTGAAGCTTTCTTT
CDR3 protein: CATPGQGNTEAFF

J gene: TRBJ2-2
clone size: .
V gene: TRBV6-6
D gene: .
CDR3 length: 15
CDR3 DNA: TGTGCCAGCAGCCCCGGGACGGCCAACACCGGGGAGCTGTTTTTT
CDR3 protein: CASSPGTANTGELFF

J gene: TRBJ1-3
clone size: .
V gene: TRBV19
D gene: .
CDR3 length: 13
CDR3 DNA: TGTGCCAGTACGCGCAACTTGGGAAACACCATATATTTT
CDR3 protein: CASTRNLGNTIYF

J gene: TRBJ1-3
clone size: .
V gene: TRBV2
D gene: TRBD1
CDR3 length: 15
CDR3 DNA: TGTGCCAGCATGTTGAGTGGGACAGGTTTGAACACCATATATTTT
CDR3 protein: CASMLSGTGLNTIYF

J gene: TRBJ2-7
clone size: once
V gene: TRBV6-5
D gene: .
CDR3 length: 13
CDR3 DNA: TGTGCCAGCACGACCCGAGGAGGACCAGCGCTGTACTTC
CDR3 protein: CASTTRGGPALYF

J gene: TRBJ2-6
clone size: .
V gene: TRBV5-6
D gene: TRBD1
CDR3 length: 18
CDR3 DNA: TGTGCCAGCAGCTCCTGGGGACAGGTAGCGTCTGGGGCCAACGTCCTGACTTTC
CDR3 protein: CASSSWGQVASGANVLTF

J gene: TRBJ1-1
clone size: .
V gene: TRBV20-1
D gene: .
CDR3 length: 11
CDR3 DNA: TGCAGTGCTCTCCCCGACAGTGAAGCTTTCTTT
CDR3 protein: CSALPDSEAFF

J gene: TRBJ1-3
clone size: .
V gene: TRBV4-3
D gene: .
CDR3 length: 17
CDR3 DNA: TGCGCCAGCAGCCAAGATTGGCCACAGGGAAGAGGAAACACCATATATTTT
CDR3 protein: CASSQDWPQGRGNTIYF

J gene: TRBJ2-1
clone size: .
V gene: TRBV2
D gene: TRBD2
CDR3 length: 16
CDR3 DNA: TGTGCCAGCTGGACTAGCGGGAAGAGCTCCTACAATGAGCAGTTCTTC
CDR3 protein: CASWTSGKSSYNEQFF

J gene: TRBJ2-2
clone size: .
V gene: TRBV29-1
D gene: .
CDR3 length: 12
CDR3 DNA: TGCAGCGTCGGACAGAGTACCGGGGAGCTGTTTTTT
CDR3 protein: CSVGQSTGELFF

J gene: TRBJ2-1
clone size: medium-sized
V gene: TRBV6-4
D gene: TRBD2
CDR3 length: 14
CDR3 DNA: TGTGCCAGCAGTGACTCTAGCGGGGGCAATGAGCAGTTCTTC
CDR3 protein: CASSDSSGGNEQFF

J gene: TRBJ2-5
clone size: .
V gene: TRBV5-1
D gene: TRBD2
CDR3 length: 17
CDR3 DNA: TGCGCCAGCAGTCCGGGACTAGCGGGGGGGTACCAAGAGACCCAGTACTTC
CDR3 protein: CASSPGLAGGYQETQYF

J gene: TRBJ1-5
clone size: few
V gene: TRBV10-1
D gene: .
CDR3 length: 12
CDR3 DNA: TGCGCCAGTTCTACTGGCCCTGGGCCCCAGCATTTT
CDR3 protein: CASSTGPGPQHF

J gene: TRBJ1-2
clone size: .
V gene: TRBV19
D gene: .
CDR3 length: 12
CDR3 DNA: TGTGCCAGTAGTACAGGGTCTTGGGGCTACACCTTC
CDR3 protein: CASSTGSWGYTF

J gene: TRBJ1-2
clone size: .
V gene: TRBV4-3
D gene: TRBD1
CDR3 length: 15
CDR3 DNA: TGCGCCAGCAGCCAAGATCAGGGGGGAGGGTTTGGCTACACCTTC
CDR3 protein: CASSQDQGGGFGYTF

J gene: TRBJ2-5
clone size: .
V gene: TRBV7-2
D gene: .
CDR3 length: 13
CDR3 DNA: TGTGCCAGCAGCTTAAACGGATTGGAGACCCAGTACTTC
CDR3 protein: CASSLNGLETQYF

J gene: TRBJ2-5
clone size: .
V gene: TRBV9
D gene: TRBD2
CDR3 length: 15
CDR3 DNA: TGTGCCAGCAGCCGGTACGGGGGGAGACAAGAGACCCAGTACTTC
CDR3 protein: CASSRYGGRQETQYF